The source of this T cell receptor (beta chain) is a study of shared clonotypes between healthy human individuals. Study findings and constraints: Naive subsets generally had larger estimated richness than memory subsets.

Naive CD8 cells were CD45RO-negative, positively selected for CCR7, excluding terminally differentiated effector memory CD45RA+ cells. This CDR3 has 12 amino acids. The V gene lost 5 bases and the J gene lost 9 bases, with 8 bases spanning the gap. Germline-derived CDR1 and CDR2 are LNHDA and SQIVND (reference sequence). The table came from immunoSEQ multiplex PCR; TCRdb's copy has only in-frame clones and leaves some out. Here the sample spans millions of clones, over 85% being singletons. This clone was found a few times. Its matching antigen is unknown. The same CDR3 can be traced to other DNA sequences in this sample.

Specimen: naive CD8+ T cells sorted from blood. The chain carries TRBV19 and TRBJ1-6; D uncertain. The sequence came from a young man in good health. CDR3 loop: CASSGSGSPLHF. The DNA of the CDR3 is TGTGCCAGTAGTGGAAGCGGTTCACCCCTCCACTTT.